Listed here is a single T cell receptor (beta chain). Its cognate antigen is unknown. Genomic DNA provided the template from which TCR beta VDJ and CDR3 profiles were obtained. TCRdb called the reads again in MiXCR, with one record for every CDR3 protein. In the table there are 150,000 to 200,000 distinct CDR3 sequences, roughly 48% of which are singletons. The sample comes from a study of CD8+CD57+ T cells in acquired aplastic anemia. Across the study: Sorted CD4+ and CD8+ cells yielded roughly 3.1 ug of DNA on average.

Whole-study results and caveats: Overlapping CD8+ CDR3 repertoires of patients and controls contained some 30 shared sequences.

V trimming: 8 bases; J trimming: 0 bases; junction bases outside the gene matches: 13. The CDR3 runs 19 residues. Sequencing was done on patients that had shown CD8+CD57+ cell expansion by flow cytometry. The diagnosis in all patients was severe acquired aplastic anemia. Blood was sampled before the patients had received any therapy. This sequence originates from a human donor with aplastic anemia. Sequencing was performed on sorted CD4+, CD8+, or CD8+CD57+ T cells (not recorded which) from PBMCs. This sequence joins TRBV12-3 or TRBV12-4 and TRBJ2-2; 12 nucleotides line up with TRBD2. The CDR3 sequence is CASGAFTSGGSTNTGELFF. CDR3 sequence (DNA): TGTGCCAGCGGGGCCTTTACTAGCGGGGGGTCGACGAACACCGGGGAGCTGTTTTTT.